One and the same sample provided the 22 T cell receptor beta chains below, sequenced in a study of shared clonotypes between healthy human individuals. Measured with immunoSEQ multiplex PCR; TCRdb has only the in-frame clones, and not every one. The table includes around 2.1 million clones, roughly 91% detected once. Naive CD8 cells lacked CD45RO and underwent positive selection for CCR7, leaving out terminally differentiated effector memory CD45RA+ cells. The sequencing sample was made of naive CD8+ T cells from PBMCs. These receptors were collected from a man between 18 and 35 years old in good health. Some clones in this sample may be carry-over from other donors' samples.

The chain couples TRBV6-7 to TRBJ1-2; no clear D gene. TRBV6-7 is an ORF, and what it does is uncertain. Trimming cost V 2 bases and J 1 base, with 2 bases left between them. The CDR3 runs to 12 residues. The DNA for the CDR3 is TGTGCCAGCAGTTACGATAACTATGGCTACACCTTC. Translated: CASSYDNYGYTF.

In this sample, this clone turned up once. In the same sample, other DNA sequences code for this CDR3. The chain couples TRBV9 to TRBJ1-5; D is perhaps TRBD1 (6 bases). Trimming cost V 0 bases and J 3 bases, with 10 bases left between them. This CDR3 is 15 amino acids long. Germline loops: CDR1 SGDLS, CDR2 YYNGEE. DNA of the CDR3: TGTGCCAGCAGCGTAGGGGGGGCCCCCAATCAGCCCCAGCATTTT. This translates into CASSVGGAPNQPQHF.

The chain employs TRBV5-1 and TRBJ1-1, with 7 bases identical to TRBD1. Trimming took 5 bases from V and 4 from J; bases not matched to a gene: 11. CDR1 and CDR2 (germline): SGHRS, YFSETQ. This CDR3 comprises 15 residues. CDR3 in amino acids: CASSRVEGASTEAFF. The DNA for the CDR3 is TGCGCCAGCAGTCGGGTAGAGGGGGCGAGCACTGAAGCTTTCTTT.

Regarding this clone: The same CDR3 arises from other DNA sequences in this sample as well. CDR3 region: CASSLSSSYNEQFF. The CDR3 DNA is TGTGCCAGCAGCTTATCGAGCTCCTACAATGAGCAGTTCTTC. J is TRBJ2-1 and V is TRBV7-2; D gene unclear. Germline-derived CDR1 and CDR2 are SGHTA and FQGNSA. V lost 2 bases and J lost 0, with 5 bases in between. The CDR3 extends over 14 amino acids.

V is TRBV7-6 and J is TRBJ1-2, with D tentatively TRBD1 (5 bases). Germline assignment: CDR1 SGHVS and CDR2 FNYEAQ. V lost 5 bases and J lost 4, with 14 bases in between. The length of the CDR3 is 14 residues. DNA of the CDR3: TGTGCCAGCAGCCCTGATGGGGGAGTCTATGGCTACACCTTC. Protein product: CASSPDGGVYGYTF.

To note about this clone: Its ends do not fully match the called genes, so a read error is possible. This chain connects TRBV9 to TRBJ2-2; 9 bases align to TRBD2. This CDR3 is 14 amino acids long. Germline lookup yields CDR1 SGDLS and CDR2 YYNGEE. The CDR3 spells CASSGSPTTGELFF. The DNA of the CDR3 is TGTGCCAGTAGCGGGAGCCCGACCACCGGGGAGCTGTTTTTT. Full variable domain (rest looked up from reference TRBV9 and TRBJ2-2): DSGVTQTPKHLITATGQRVTLRCSPRSGDLSVYWYQQSLDQGLQFLIQYYNGEERAKGNILERFSAQQFPDLHSELNLSSLELGDSALYFCASSGSPTTGELFFGEGSRLTVL.

J is TRBJ2-1 and V is TRBV7-9; D perhaps matches TRBD2 (5 bases). The CDR3 is 15 residues long. The V gene lost 4 bases and the J gene lost 2 bases, with 12 bases spanning the gap. Germline loops: CDR1 SEHNR, CDR2 FQNEAQ (reference sequence). The CDR3 loop reads CASSSEGTTYNEQFF. As DNA, the CDR3 is TGTGCCAGCAGCTCCGAGGGTACTACCTACAATGAGCAGTTCTTC.

V gene TRBV28 combines with J gene TRBJ2-7; 8 nucleotides line up with TRBD1. The CDR3 loop spans 15 amino acids. The germline gives CDR1 MDHEN, CDR2 SYDVKM. The V and J ends lost 2 bases and 6 bases, in that order; junction bases with no gene match: 9. This CDR3 is CASSLVPGGQVEQYF. DNA of the CDR3: TGTGCCAGCAGTTTAGTGCCAGGGGGCCAGGTCGAGCAGTACTTC.

On this clone itself: The same CDR3 also results from other DNA sequences found in this sample. The rearrangement uses TRBV4-3 and TRBJ1-1; the D is unclear. Per germline, CDR1 LGHNA and CDR2 YSLEER. The CDR3 covers 14 residues. V lost 0 bases, J lost 1 base, and 6 bases lay in between. The DNA for the CDR3 is TGCGCCAGCAGCCAAGATCTGGGGAACACTGAAGCTTTCTTT. It encodes CASSQDLGNTEAFF.

V usage is TRBV14 and J usage is TRBJ2-3; D remains unclear. Germline loops: CDR1 SGHDN, CDR2 FVKESK. V was pared by 4 bases and J by 0 bases, with 11 bases between. The CDR3 totals 15 residues. DNA for the CDR3: TGTGCCAGCAGCCCCGGTGAGAGCAGCACAGATACGCAGTATTTT. This gives the protein CASSPGESSTDTQYF.

The genes are TRBV6-5 and TRBJ2-7, with D possibly matching TRBD2 (5 bases). The V gene lost 8 bases and the J gene lost 2 bases, with 10 bases spanning the gap. Germline V gives CDR1 MNHEY, CDR2 SVGAGI. The length of the CDR3 is 12 residues. The CDR3 region is CASREGPYEQYF. CDR3 nucleotides: TGTGCCAGCCGGGAAGGGCCCTACGAGCAGTACTTC.

This sequence joins TRBV7-9 and TRBJ2-2, with 14 bases that match TRBD2. With 4 bases clipped from V and 4 bases from J, the junction kept 11 bases outside the gene matches. This CDR3 comprises 19 residues. The germline gives CDR1 SEHNR, CDR2 FQNEAQ (reference sequence). CDR3 nucleotide sequence: TGTGCCAGCAGCTCAGCAGGGACTAGCGGGAGTAGCGGCACCGGGGAGCTGTTTTTT. Protein: CASSSAGTSGSSGTGELFF.

This clone was detected only a few times. The chain links TRBV27 to TRBJ2-1, with 12 bases identical to TRBD2. This CDR3 has 15 residues. Germline loops: CDR1 MNHEY, CDR2 SMNVEV (reference sequence). The junction had 10 bases not matched to a gene; V was cut back by 10 bases and J by 6 bases. As DNA, the CDR3 is TGTGCCACCGTCGGTGCGACTAGCGGGAGCAATGAGCAGTTCTTC. This translates into CATVGATSGSNEQFF.

The rearrangement uses TRBV10-1 and TRBJ2-2; D may be TRBD2 (5 bases). The CDR3 totals 14 residues. The V gene's germline CDR1 is WNHNN and CDR2 SYGVQD (reference sequence). Trimming removed 4 bases at V and 5 bases at J, with 11 bases between. CDR3: CASSALGGTGELFF. The DNA of the CDR3 is TGCGCCAGCAGTGCACTCGGAGGAACCGGGGAGCTGTTTTTT.

Remarks on this clone: The sample contains more than one DNA sequence encoding this CDR3. V is TRBV7-3 and J is TRBJ2-7, with D possibly called TRBD1 or TRBD2 (5 bases each). Trimming removed 5 bases from V and 3 bases from J, with 11 bases in between. Looked up from germline, CDR1 is SGHTA and CDR2 is FQGTGA. The CDR3 covers 13 residues. As DNA, the CDR3 is TGTGCCAGCAGCCCGGGAAGGGGCTACGAGCAGTACTTC. As protein: CASSPGRGYEQYF.

The V and J genes are TRBV27 and TRBJ2-4; D is unclear. V was trimmed by 7 bases and J by 0 bases, leaving 16 bases between them. The CDR3 extends over 16 amino acids. CDR1 and CDR2 (germline): MNHEY, SMNVEV (reference sequence). The CDR3 sequence is CASTPGPGVAKNIQYF. CDR3 sequence (DNA): TGTGCCAGCACCCCCGGCCCAGGAGTAGCCAAAAACATTCAGTACTTC.

A few counts support this clone. This chain joins TRBV5-4 and TRBJ1-1, with D possibly TRBD1 on 6 matching bases. V shed 4 bases and J shed 3 bases, with 10 bases lying between them. CDR1 is SGHNT and CDR2 is YYREEE in the germline V gene (reference sequence). CDR3 length: 13 residues. CDR3 coding DNA: TGTGCCAGCAGCCCGGGGGGGCACACTGAAGCTTTCTTT. Translated: CASSPGGHTEAFF.

V and J are TRBV7-9 and TRBJ1-3; D unclear. This CDR3 comprises 17 residues. V was trimmed by 5 bases and J by 0 bases, leaving 17 bases between them. The V gene's germline CDR1 is SEHNR and CDR2 FQNEAQ (reference sequence). The CDR3 spells CASSQRGPLSSGNTIYF. The CDR3 DNA follows: TGTGCCAGCAGCCAACGCGGTCCGCTTAGCTCTGGAAACACCATATATTTT.

The V and J genes are TRBV7-3 and TRBJ2-7; D is undetermined. The V gene's germline CDR1 is SGHTA and CDR2 FQGTGA. With 5 bases removed from V and 2 bases from J, the gap between germline ends came to 10 bases. The CDR3 consists of 13 residues. CDR3 DNA sequence: TGTGCCAGCAGCCCCGGACGGACCTACGAGCAGTACTTC. Protein: CASSPGRTYEQYF.

The chain has TRBV9 and TRBJ2-7, with 8 bases matching TRBD2. The germline CDR1 and CDR2 sequences are SGDLS and YYNGEE. V was clipped by 2 bases and J by 4 bases; unmatched bases: 11. The CDR3 covers 16 residues. CDR3 DNA sequence: TGTGCCAGCAGCGTTGACCGGGGGGGCGCTATGTACGAGCAGTACTTC. Translating gives CASSVDRGGAMYEQYF.

The J gene is TRBJ1-1, the V gene TRBV27, with D unclear. In germline, CDR1 is MNHEY, CDR2 SMNVEV (reference sequence). V shed 5 bases and J shed 8 bases, with 12 bases lying between them. The CDR3 spans 12 residues. The CDR3 loop is CASSPTGREAFF. The CDR3 nucleotides read TGTGCCAGCAGTCCCACCGGGCGGGAAGCTTTCTTT.

The V and J genes are TRBV27 and TRBJ2-7, with 7 bases identical to TRBD2. V gave up 7 bases and J gave up 5 bases; unmatched junction bases: 8. The CDR3 has 13 amino acids. Germline CDR1 reads MNHEY; CDR2 reads SMNVEV (reference sequence). The CDR3 protein is CASIPPGGNEQYF. CDR3 sequence (DNA): TGTGCCAGCATCCCACCGGGGGGTAACGAGCAGTACTTC.